This T cell receptor beta chain was documented in a study of T cell changes during pregnancy in multiple sclerosis. J gave up 4 bases and V 10 bases, and 19 bases lay outside the gene matches. In germline, CDR1 is MDHEN, CDR2 SYDVKM. This CDR3 is built from 17 residues. Data came from immunoSEQ multiplex PCR; TCRdb stores just in-frame clones and leaves some out. The data contain approximately 44,000 clones, around 92% of them singletons. The chain recombines TRBV28 with TRBJ1-2; 9 bases are a match to TRBD1. This TCR derives from a female donor in good health, enrolled as a control in a pregnancy study. The sequencing used CD4+ T cells from peripheral blood mononuclear cells, collected in the second trimester of pregnancy. CDR3: CAINPGTGIGSPYGYTF. The CDR3 bases are TGTGCCATCAACCCCGGGACAGGGATAGGGAGTCCCTATGGCTACACCTTC.